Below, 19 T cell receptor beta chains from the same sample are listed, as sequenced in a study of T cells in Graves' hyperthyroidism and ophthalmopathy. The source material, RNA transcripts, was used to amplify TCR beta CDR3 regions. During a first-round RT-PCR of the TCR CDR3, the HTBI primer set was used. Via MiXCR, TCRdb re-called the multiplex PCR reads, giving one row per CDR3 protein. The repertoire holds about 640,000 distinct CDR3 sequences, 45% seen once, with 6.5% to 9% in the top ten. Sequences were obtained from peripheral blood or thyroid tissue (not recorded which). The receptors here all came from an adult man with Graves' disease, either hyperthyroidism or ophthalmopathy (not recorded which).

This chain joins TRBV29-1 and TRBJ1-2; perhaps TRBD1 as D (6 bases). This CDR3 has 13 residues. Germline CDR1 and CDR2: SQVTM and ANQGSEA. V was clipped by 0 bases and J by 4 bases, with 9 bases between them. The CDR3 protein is CSVEDPGAYGYTF. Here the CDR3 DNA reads TGCAGCGTTGAAGATCCAGGGGCCTATGGCTACACCTTC. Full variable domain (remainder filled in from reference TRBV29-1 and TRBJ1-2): SAVISQKPSRDICQRGTSLTIQCQVDSQVTMMFWYRQQPGQSLTLIATANQGSEATYESGFVIDKFPISRPNLTFSTLTVSNMSPEDSSIYLCSVEDPGAYGYTFGSGTRLTVV.

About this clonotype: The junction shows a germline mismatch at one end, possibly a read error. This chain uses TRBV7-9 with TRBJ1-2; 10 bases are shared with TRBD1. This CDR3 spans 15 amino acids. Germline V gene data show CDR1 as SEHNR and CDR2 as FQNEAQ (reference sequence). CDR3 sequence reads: CASSSTGTGDYGYTF. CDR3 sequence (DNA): TGCGCCAGCAGCTCCACCGGGACAGGGGACTATGGCTACACCTTC.

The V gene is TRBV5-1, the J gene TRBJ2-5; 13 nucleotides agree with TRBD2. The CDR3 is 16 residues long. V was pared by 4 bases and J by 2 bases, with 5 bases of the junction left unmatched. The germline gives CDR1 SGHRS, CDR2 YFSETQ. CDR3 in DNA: TGCGCCAGCAGCCCCGGGACTAGCGGGATACAAGAGACCCAGTACTTC. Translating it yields CASSPGTSGIQETQYF.

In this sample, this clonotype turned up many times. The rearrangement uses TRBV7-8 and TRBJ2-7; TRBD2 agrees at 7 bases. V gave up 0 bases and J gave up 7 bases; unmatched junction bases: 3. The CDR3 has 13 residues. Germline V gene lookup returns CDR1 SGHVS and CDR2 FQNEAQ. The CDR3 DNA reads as TGTGCCAGCAGCTTAGCCACAGCGGGGGAGCAGTACTTC. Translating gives CASSLATAGEQYF.

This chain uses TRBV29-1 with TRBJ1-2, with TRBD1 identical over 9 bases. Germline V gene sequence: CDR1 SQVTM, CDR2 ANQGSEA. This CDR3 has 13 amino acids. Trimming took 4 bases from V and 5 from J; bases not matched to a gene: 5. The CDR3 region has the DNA TGCAGCGTTGGATACGGGACAGGGTATGGCTACACCTTC. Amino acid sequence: CSVGYGTGYGYTF.

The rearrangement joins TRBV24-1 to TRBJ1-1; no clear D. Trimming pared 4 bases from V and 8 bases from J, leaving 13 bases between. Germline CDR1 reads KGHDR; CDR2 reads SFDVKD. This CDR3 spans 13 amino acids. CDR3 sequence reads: CATSERQEGEAFF. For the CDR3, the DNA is TGTGCCACCAGTGAACGGCAGGAAGGCGAAGCTTTCTTT.

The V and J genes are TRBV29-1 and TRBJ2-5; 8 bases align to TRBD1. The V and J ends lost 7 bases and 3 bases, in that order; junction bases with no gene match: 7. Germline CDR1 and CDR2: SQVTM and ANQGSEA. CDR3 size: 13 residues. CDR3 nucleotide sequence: TGCAGCGGGACAATGACAGGGGAAGAGACCCAGTACTTC. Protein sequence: CSGTMTGEETQYF.

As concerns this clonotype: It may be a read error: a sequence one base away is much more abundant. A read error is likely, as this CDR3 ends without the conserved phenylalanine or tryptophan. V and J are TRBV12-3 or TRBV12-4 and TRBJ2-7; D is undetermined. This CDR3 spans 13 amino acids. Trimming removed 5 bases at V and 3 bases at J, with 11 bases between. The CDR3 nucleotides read TGTGCCAGCAGTCCCGGACGGAACTACGAGCAGTACTTA. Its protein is CASSPGRNYEQYL.

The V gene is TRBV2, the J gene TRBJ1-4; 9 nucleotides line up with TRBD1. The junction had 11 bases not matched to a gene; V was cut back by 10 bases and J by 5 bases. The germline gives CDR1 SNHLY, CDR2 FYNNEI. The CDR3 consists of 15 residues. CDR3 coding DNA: TGTGCCATCAGCGGACCGGGACAGGGAAATGAAAAACTGTTTTTT. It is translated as CAISGPGQGNEKLFF.

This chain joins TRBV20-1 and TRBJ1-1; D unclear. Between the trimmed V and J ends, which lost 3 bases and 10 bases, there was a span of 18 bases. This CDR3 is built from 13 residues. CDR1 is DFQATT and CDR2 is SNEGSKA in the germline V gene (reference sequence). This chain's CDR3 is CSASKIGVERAFF. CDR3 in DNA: TGCAGTGCTAGTAAGATCGGGGTGGAGAGAGCTTTCTTT.

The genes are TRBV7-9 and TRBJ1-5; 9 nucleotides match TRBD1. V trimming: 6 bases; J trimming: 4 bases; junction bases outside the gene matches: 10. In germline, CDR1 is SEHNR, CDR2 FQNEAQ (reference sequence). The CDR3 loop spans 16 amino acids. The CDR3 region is CASSQQQGARNQPQHF. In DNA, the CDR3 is TGTGCCAGCAGTCAACAACAGGGGGCCAGGAATCAGCCCCAGCATTTT.

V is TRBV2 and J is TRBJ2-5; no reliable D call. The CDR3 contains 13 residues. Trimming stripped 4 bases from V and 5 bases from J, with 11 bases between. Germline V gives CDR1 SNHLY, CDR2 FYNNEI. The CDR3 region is CASSGSEMETQYF. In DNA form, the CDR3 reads TGTGCCAGCAGTGGAAGTGAGATGGAGACCCAGTACTTC. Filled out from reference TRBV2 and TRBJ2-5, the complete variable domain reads EPEVTQTPSHQVTQMGQEVILRCVPISNHLYFYWYRQILGQKVEFLVSFYNNEISEKSEIFDDQFSVERPDGSNFTLKIRSTKLEDSAMYFCASSGSEMETQYFGPGTRLLVL.

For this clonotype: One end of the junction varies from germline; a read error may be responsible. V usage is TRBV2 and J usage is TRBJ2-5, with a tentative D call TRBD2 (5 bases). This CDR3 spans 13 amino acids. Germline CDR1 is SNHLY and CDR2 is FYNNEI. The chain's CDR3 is CASSRDSQEAQYF. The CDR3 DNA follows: TGTGCCAGCAGTCGGGATTCCCAAGAGGCCCAGTACTTC.

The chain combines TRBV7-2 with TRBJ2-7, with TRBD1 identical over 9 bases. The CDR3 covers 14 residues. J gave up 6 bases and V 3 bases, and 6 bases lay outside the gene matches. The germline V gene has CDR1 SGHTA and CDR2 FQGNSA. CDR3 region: CASSFRDREPEQYF. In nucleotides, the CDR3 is TGTGCCAGCAGCTTCCGGGACAGGGAGCCCGAGCAGTACTTC.

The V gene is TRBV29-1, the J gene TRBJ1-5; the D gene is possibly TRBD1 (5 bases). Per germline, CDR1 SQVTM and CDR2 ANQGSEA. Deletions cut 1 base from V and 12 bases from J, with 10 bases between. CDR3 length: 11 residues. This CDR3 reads CSVEGGTDQHF. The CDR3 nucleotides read TGCAGCGTTGAAGGAGGGACGGACCAGCATTTT.

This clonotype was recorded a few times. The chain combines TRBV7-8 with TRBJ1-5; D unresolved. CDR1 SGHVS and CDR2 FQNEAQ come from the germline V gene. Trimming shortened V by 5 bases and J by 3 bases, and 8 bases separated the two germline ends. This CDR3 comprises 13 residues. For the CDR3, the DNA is TGTGCCAGCAGCCCCGACCTCAATCAGCCCCAGCATTTT. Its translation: CASSPDLNQPQHF.

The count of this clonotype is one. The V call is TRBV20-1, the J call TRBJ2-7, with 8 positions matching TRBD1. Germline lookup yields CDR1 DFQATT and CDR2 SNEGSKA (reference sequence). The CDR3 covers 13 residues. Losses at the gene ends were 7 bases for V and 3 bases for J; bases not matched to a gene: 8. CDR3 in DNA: TGCAGTGTCCCGGGACAGGAGAGCTACGAGCAGTACTTC. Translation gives CSVPGQESYEQYF.

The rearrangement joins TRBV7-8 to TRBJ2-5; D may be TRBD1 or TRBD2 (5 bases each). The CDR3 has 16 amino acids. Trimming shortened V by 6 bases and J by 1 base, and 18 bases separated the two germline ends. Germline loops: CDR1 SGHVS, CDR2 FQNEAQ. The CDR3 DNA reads TGTGCCAGCAGAAAACGGGGCAGGAACGTCCAAGAGACCCAGTACTTC. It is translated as CASRKRGRNVQETQYF.

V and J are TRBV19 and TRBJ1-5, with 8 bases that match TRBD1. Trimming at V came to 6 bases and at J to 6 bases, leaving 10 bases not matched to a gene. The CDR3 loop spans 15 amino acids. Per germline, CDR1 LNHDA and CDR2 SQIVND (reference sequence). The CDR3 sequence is CASSTGQGRGQPQHF. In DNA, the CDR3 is TGTGCCAGTAGCACTGGACAGGGTCGGGGTCAGCCCCAGCATTTT.